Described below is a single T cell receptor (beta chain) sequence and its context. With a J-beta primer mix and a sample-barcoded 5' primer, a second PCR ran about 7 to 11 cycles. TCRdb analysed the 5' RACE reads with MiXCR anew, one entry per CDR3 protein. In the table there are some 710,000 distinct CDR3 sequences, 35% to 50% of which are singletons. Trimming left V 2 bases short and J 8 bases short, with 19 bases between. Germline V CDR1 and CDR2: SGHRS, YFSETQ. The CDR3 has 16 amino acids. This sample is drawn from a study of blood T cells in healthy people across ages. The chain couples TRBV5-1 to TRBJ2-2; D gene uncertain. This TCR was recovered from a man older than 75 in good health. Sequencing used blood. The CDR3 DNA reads TGCGCCAGCAGCTTTCGGGCCCCATCCCTCTCGGGGGAGCTGTTTTTT. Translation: CASSFRAPSLSGELFF.